In this sample, the clone carrying this TCR beta chain turned up a few times. The record originates from a study of blood T cell repertoires in COVID-19. About the study: Samples taken during acute and convalescent COVID-19 were collected in the United States, Italy and Spain.

Original processing notes: Reference gene primers were amplified, and this amplification served to estimate nucleated cell counts. Sequenced by immunoSEQ multiplex PCR; TCRdb stores in-frame clones only, minus some. V and J calls and clone size are copied from that table; D and trimming were computed from the DNA. The data show about 270,000 clones, approximately 86% seen once. The CDR3 runs 12 residues. The receptor was derived from a man aged 40-55 years who had recovered from COVID-19. The sequenced sample was peripheral blood. V usage is TRBV21-1 and J usage is TRBJ1-5; the table gives TRBD1 as D, unverified against the DNA. TRBV21-1 counts as a pseudogene. CDR3 in amino acids: CASSNLGRPQHF. The CDR3, as DNA: TGTGCCAGCAGCAATCTGGGGCGGCCCCAGCATTTT.